This T cell receptor (beta chain) stems from a study of PD-1 blockade in classical Hodgkin lymphoma. The wider study: The patients were dosed with nivolumab 3 mg/kg, infused intravenously every 2 weeks. Study-level findings and limits: Complete responders had baseline diversity similar to newly diagnosed patients.

Libraries were prepared by immunoSEQ multiplex PCR; TCRdb keeps only in-frame clonotypes and omits some of them. The sample records roughly 56,000 clones, 87% being singletons. Time point here: cycle 4 day 1 (C4D1), after more than five weeks of nivolumab. Every patient was affected by relapse after autologous stem cell transplantation, while exposure to brentuximab vedotin was not uniform. As regards this clone: The antigen is unknown.

The TCR comes from a human donor with classical Hodgkin lymphoma. The sequenced sample was peripheral blood mononuclear cells (PBMCs), obtained before the fourth cycle of nivolumab.

The CDR3 spells CASSLPKGVGEQFF. CDR3 nucleotides: TGTGCCAGCAGCTTACCGAAGGGGGTGGGTGAGCAGTTCTTC. This rearrangement joins TRBV7-2 to TRBJ2-1; possibly TRBD1 for D (6 bases). V dropped 2 bases and J dropped 9 bases, with 14 bases sitting between them. CDR1 is SGHTA, CDR2 FQGNSA, per germline. CDR3 size: 14 residues.